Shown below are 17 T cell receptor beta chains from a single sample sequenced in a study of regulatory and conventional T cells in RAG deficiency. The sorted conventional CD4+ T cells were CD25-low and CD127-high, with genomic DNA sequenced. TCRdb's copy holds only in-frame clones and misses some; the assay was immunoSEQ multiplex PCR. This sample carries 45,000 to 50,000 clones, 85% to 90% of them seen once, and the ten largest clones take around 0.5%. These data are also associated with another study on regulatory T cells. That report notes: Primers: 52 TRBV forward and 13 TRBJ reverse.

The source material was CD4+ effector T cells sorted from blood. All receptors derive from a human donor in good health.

CDR3 bases: TGTGCCAGCAAAAAAGGGACCACAAACACCATATATTTT. Translated, it gives CASKKGTTNTIYF. This sequence joins TRBV2 and TRBJ1-3; D may be TRBD1 (5 bases). CDR1 SNHLY and CDR2 FYNNEI come from the germline V gene. CDR3 length: 13 amino acids. With 7 bases removed from V and 6 bases from J, the gap between germline ends came to 13 bases.

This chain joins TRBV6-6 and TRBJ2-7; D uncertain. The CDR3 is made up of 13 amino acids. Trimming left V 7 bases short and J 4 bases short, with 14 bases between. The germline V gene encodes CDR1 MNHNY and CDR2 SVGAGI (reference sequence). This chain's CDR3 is CASTNPPLYEQYF. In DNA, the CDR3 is TGTGCCAGCACGAACCCTCCACTATACGAGCAGTACTTC.

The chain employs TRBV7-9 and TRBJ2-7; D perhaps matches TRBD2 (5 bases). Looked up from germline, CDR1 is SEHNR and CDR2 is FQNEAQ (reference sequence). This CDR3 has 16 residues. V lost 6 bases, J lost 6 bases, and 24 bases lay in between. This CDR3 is CASRIFSHGQRGEQYF. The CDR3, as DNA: TGTGCCAGCAGGATTTTCTCGCACGGGCAACGGGGCGAGCAGTACTTC.

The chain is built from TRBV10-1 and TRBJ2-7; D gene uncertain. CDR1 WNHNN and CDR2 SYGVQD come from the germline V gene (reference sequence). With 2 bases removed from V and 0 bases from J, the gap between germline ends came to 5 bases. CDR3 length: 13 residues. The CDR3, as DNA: TGCGCCAGCAGTGAGGCGAACTCCTACGAGCAGTACTTC. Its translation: CASSEANSYEQYF.

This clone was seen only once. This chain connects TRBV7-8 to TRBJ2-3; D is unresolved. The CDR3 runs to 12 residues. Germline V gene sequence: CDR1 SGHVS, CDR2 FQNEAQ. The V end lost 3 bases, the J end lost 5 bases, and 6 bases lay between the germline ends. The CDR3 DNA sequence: TGTGCCAGCAGCTTCAAGGGAGATACGCAGTATTTT. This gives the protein CASSFKGDTQYF.

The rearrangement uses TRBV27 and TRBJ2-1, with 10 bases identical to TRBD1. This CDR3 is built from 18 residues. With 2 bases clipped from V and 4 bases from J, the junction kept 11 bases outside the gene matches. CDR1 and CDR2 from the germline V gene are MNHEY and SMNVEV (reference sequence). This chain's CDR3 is CASSLTHRTGGLYNEQFF. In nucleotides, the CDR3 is TGTGCCAGCAGTTTAACCCATAGGACAGGGGGGTTATACAATGAGCAGTTCTTC.

CDR3 bases: TGTGCCAGCAGTTTACAGGAGCGCCCCTACGAGCAGTACTTC. Its protein product is CASSLQERPYEQYF. The chain combines TRBV27 with TRBJ2-7; D remains unclear. Trimming removed 2 bases at V and 2 bases at J, with 10 bases between. Germline CDR1 is MNHEY and CDR2 is SMNVEV (reference sequence). The CDR3 consists of 14 residues.

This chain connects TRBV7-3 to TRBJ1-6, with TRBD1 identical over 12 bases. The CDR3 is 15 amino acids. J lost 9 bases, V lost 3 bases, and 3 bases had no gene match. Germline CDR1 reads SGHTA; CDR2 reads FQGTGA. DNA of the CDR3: TGTGCCAGCAGCTTGGGACAGGGGGCGAGTTCACCCCTCCACTTT. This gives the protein CASSLGQGASSPLHF. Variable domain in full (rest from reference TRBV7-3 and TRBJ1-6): GAGVSQTPSNKVTEKGKYVELRCDPISGHTALYWYRQSLGQGPEFLIYFQGTGAADDSGLPNDRFFAVRPEGSVSTLKIQRTERGDSAVYLCASSLGQGASSPLHFGNGTRLTVT.

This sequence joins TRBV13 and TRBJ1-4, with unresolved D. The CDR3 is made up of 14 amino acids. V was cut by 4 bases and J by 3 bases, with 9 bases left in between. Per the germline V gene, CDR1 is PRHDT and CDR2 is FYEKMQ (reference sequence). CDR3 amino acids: CASSSRSPNEKLFF. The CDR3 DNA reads TGTGCCAGCAGCTCAAGGTCACCTAATGAAAAACTGTTTTTT.

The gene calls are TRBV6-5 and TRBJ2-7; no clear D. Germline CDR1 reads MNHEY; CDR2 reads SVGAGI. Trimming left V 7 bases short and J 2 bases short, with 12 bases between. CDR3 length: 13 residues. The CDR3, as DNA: TGTGCCAGCAACCTTAGAGGAACCTACGAGCAGTACTTC. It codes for CASNLRGTYEQYF.

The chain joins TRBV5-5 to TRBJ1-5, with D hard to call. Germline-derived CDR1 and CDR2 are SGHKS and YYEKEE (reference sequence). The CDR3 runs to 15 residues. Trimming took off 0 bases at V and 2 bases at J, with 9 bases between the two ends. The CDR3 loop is CASSLGPNGNQPQHF. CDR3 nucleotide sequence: TGTGCCAGCAGCTTGGGTCCGAATGGCAATCAGCCCCAGCATTTT.

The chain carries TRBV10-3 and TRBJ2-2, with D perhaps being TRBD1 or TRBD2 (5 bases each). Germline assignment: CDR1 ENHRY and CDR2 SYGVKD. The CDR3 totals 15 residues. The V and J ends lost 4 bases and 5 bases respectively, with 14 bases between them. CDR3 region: CAISVGEGGTGELFF. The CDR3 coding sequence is TGTGCCATCAGTGTGGGGGAAGGTGGAACCGGGGAGCTGTTTTTT.

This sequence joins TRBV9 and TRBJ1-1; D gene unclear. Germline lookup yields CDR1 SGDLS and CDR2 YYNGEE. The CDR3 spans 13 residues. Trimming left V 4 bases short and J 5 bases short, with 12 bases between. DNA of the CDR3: TGTGCCAGCAGCCTAGAGTCGGGGACTGAAGCTTTCTTT. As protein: CASSLESGTEAFF.

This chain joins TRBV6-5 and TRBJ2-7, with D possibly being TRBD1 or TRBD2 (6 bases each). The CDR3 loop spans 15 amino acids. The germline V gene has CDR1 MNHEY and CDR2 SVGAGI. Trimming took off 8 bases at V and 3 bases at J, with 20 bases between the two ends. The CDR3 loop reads CASRQGGTHIYEQYF. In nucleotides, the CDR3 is TGTGCCAGCCGACAAGGGGGGACCCATATCTACGAGCAGTACTTC.

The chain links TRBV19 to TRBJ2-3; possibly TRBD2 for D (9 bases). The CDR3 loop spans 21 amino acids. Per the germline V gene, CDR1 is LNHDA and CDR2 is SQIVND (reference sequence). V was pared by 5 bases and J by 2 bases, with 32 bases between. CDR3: CASSPRGGGQDIWAHTDTQYF. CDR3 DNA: TGTGCCAGTAGTCCTCGCGGGGGGGGACAGGATATATGGGCCCACACAGATACGCAGTATTTT.

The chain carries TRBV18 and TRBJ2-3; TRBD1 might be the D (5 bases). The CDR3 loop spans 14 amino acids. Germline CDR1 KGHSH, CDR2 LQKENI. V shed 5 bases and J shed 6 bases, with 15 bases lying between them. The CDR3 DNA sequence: TGTGCCAGCTCAGTATCCGAAGGGGTGGATACGCAGTATTTT. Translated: CASSVSEGVDTQYF. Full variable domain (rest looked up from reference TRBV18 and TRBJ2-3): NAGVMQNPRHLVRRRGQEARLRCSPMKGHSHVYWYRQLPEEGLKFMVYLQKENIIDESGMPKERFSAEFPKEGPSILRIQQVVRGDSAAYFCASSVSEGVDTQYFGPGTRLTVL.

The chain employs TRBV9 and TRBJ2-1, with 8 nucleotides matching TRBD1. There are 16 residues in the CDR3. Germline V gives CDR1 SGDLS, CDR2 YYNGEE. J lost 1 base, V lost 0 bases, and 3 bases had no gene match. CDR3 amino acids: CASSVAGTGSYNEQFF. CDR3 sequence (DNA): TGTGCCAGCAGCGTAGCAGGGACAGGATCCTACAATGAGCAGTTCTTC.